This entry lists 30 T cell receptor beta chains sequenced from one sample in a study of blood T cells in healthy people across ages. Combining a sample-barcoded 5' primer with a J-beta primer mix, a second PCR ran for roughly 6 to 11 cycles. TCRdb fed the 5' RACE reads into MiXCR, producing one record per CDR3 protein. The table lists roughly 1.5 million distinct CDR3 sequences, under 55% of them singletons. Input material: blood. Receptor source: a woman in her late teens or twenties in good health.

V is TRBV4-2 and J is TRBJ2-2; D is unresolved. Trimming pared 5 bases from V and 4 bases from J, leaving 11 bases between. Germline values: CDR1 LGHNA, CDR2 YNFKEQ. The CDR3 length is 14 residues. Here the CDR3 DNA reads TGTGCCAGCAGCTTCGGCAGTAGCACCGGGGAGCTGTTTTTT. Protein sequence: CASSFGSSTGELFF.

The V gene is TRBV28, the J gene TRBJ2-5; 8 bases align to TRBD1. The CDR3 contains 15 residues. Germline V lookup: CDR1 MDHEN, CDR2 SYDVKM. Trimming removed 1 base from V and 4 bases from J; junction bases left unmatched: 5. The CDR3 protein is CASSLSRTGIETQYF. In DNA form, the CDR3 reads TGTGCCAGCAGTTTATCCCGGACAGGGATAGAGACCCAGTACTTC.

With regard to this clonotype: A read error may produce the germline difference seen at one junction end. The CDR3 loop reads CASTDRGNLAKNIQYF. DNA for the CDR3: TGCGCCAGCACGGACAGGGGAAATTTAGCCAAAAACATTCAGTACTTC. J is TRBJ2-4 and V is TRBV6-2 or TRBV6-3; 9 nucleotides match TRBD1. Germline V gene lookup returns CDR1 MNHEY and CDR2 SVGEGT. The CDR3 covers 16 residues.

The sample holds many counts of this clonotype. J is TRBJ2-1 and V is TRBV18; the match to TRBD2 covers 10 bases. V shed 0 bases, J shed 12 bases, and the junction held 14 bases outside the gene matches. The CDR3 contains 17 residues. Germline V CDR1 and CDR2: KGHSH, LQKENI. The CDR3 sequence is CASSPPGLASGSIAQFF. The CDR3 nucleotides read TGTGCCAGCTCACCACCAGGTTTGGCTAGCGGGAGTATTGCGCAGTTCTTC.

This chain connects TRBV29-1 to TRBJ2-5, with D perhaps TRBD2 (5 bases). Trimming pared 4 bases from V and 5 bases from J, leaving 14 bases between. Per germline, CDR1 SQVTM and CDR2 ANQGSEA. The CDR3 loop spans 13 amino acids. The CDR3 DNA is TGCAGCGTTGGGGCTAGCTTGTGGGAGACCCAGTACTTC. Protein: CSVGASLWETQYF.

V gene TRBV4-2 combines with J gene TRBJ2-3; D is possibly TRBD2 (5 bases). There are 18 residues in the CDR3. Per germline, CDR1 LGHNA and CDR2 YNFKEQ. V dropped 1 base and J dropped 3 bases, with 20 bases sitting between them. CDR3 DNA: TGTGCCAGCAGCCAAGGCAACTTCGGCAGGCGGGCGACAGATACGCAGTATTTT. Protein product: CASSQGNFGRRATDTQYF.

J is TRBJ2-1 and V is TRBV10-3; D remains ambiguous. Germline loops: CDR1 ENHRY, CDR2 SYGVKD. This CDR3 is built from 15 residues. Trimming took 3 bases from V and 4 from J, leaving 13 bases between them. CDR3 bases: TGTGCCATCAGTGAAGCGTCAGCAACGTACAATGAGCAGTTCTTC. This codes for CAISEASATYNEQFF.

The rearrangement uses TRBV6-5 and TRBJ2-1; D uncertain. The DNA end is a closer match to TRBJ2-7, so the J assignment may be wrong. CDR1 MNHEY and CDR2 SVGAGI come from the germline V gene. The CDR3 is 15 amino acids. The CDR3 coding sequence is TGTGCCAGCTGCCCCGACCGGAGCTCCTACAATGAGCAGTACTTC. It codes for CASCPDRSSYNEQYF.

The CDR3 loop is CASTNYFGAYEQYF. The CDR3, as DNA: TGTGCCAGCACCAACTACTTTGGGGCCTACGAGCAGTACTTC. The rearrangement joins TRBV28 to TRBJ2-7; D is unclear. The CDR3 sequence is 14 residues long. V lost 7 bases to trimming and J lost 2 bases, with 15 bases between them. Per germline, CDR1 MDHEN and CDR2 SYDVKM.

This clonotype was detected ten times or more. The V and J genes are TRBV11-2 and TRBJ2-7, with D perhaps matching TRBD2 (5 bases). V lost 0 bases and J lost 7, with 10 bases in between. The CDR3 extends over 13 amino acids. Germline loops: CDR1 SGHAT, CDR2 FQNNGV. CDR3 amino acids: CASSLDRGSEQYF. Here the CDR3 DNA reads TGTGCCAGCAGCTTAGATCGAGGGTCAGAGCAGTACTTC.

CDR3 nucleotides: TGTGCCAGCAGCAAGCAACAGGGTCACTATGGCTACACCTTC. This sequence encodes CASSKQQGHYGYTF. This chain uses TRBV7-9 with TRBJ1-2; a possible D gene is TRBD1 (6 bases). Germline CDR1 is SEHNR and CDR2 is FQNEAQ (reference sequence). V was pared by 5 bases and J by 3 bases, with 13 bases between. This CDR3 spans 14 amino acids.

A few counts support this clonotype. The genes are TRBV7-2 and TRBJ2-3, with D perhaps TRBD1 or TRBD2 (5 bases each). CDR3 length equals 15 residues. Looked up from germline, CDR1 is SGHTA and CDR2 is FQGNSA. The V gene lost 4 bases and the J gene lost 6 bases, with 17 bases spanning the gap. Written as DNA, the CDR3 is TGTGCCAGCAGCTCGCCTTGGGGGATTGGTGATACGCAGTATTTT. Residues: CASSSPWGIGDTQYF.

The V call is TRBV24-1, the J call TRBJ2-1, with a tentative D call TRBD1 (6 bases). The J call could be wrong; TRBJ2-7 is a better fit for the DNA end. Germline V gene lookup returns CDR1 KGHDR and CDR2 SFDVKD. This CDR3 comprises 17 residues. CDR3: CATSDPGHLSSYNEQYF. The CDR3 nucleotides read TGTGCCACCAGTGACCCGGGACACCTTAGCTCCTACAATGAGCAGTACTTC.

In this sample, this clonotype turned up a few times. The chain is built from TRBV20-1 and TRBJ1-1, with TRBD1 identical over 9 bases. This CDR3 spans 14 amino acids. Germline CDR1 reads DFQATT; CDR2 reads SNEGSKA (reference sequence). V was pared by 6 bases and J by 0 bases, with 5 bases of the junction left unmatched. CDR3 residues: CSATRDRVNTEAFF. In DNA form, the CDR3 reads TGCAGTGCCACAAGGGACAGGGTGAACACTGAAGCTTTCTTT.

This clonotype has more than one count but fewer than ten. The chain combines TRBV19 with TRBJ1-1; tentatively, D is TRBD1 (5 bases). The CDR3 contains 14 residues. Germline V gene data show CDR1 as LNHDA and CDR2 as SQIVND (reference sequence). Trimming shortened V by 4 bases and J by 4 bases, and 13 bases separated the two germline ends. The CDR3 coding sequence is TGTGCCAGTAGTAGTAGGACACGAGGCACTGAAGCTTTCTTT. Residues: CASSSRTRGTEAFF.

This clonotype has only one observation. This rearrangement joins TRBV18 to TRBJ1-1, with 9 bases lining up with TRBD1. Unmatched junction bases numbered 9, after V lost 3 bases and J lost 7 bases. The CDR3 runs 15 residues. The V gene's germline CDR1 is KGHSH and CDR2 LQKENI. The CDR3 nucleotides are TGTGCCAGCTCACCTAACAGGGGGCGAATTGGTGAAGCTTTCTTT. Its protein is CASSPNRGRIGEAFF.

V and J are TRBV7-6 and TRBJ1-1; a weak D match, TRBD1 (6 bases). Germline lookup yields CDR1 SGHVS and CDR2 FNYEAQ. With 5 bases removed from V and 6 bases from J, the gap between germline ends came to 19 bases. The CDR3 consists of 15 residues. CDR3 region: CASSTIKAGASEAFF. For the CDR3, the DNA is TGTGCCAGCAGCACCATTAAGGCAGGGGCATCTGAAGCTTTCTTT.

The chain couples TRBV2 to TRBJ1-2; TRBD1 is a possible D gene (6 bases). The CDR3 consists of 15 residues. Germline V gives CDR1 SNHLY, CDR2 FYNNEI. V lost 1 base to trimming and J lost 2 bases, with 11 bases between them. The CDR3 DNA reads TGTGCCAGCAGTGAAGTCGGACAGTGGAACTATGGCTACACCTTC. As protein: CASSEVGQWNYGYTF. Filled out from reference TRBV2 and TRBJ1-2, the complete variable domain reads EPEVTQTPSHQVTQMGQEVILRCVPISNHLYFYWYRQILGQKVEFLVSFYNNEISEKSEIFDDQFSVERPDGSNFTLKIRSTKLEDSAMYFCASSEVGQWNYGYTFGSGTRLTVV.

Only a few counts were recorded for this clonotype. The chain recombines TRBV20-1 with TRBJ2-7; D may be TRBD2 (6 bases). The V gene's germline CDR1 is DFQATT and CDR2 SNEGSKA (reference sequence). The CDR3 runs 12 residues. The V end was cut by 3 bases, the J end by 3 bases, with 9 bases between. CDR3 in amino acids: CSASSGSYEQYF. CDR3 coding DNA: TGCAGTGCTAGTTCCGGGAGCTACGAGCAGTACTTC.

This rearrangement joins TRBV4-1 to TRBJ2-3, with D hard to call. Trimming left V 2 bases short and J 7 bases short, with 4 bases between. This CDR3 spans 11 amino acids. Germline assignment: CDR1 MGHRA and CDR2 YSYEKL. CDR3 amino acids: CASSQMYTQYF. The CDR3 DNA is TGCGCCAGCAGCCAAATGTATACGCAGTATTTT.

This clonotype was recorded a few times. As DNA, the CDR3 is TGTGCCAGCAGTTCCCCCCAGCGGGGGCAGTACTTC. Translation gives CASSSPQRGQYF. The V call is TRBV12-3 or TRBV12-4, the J call TRBJ2-7; 7 bases map to TRBD2. The CDR3 spans 12 residues. V lost 4 bases, J lost 9 bases, and 6 bases stayed unmatched.

This chain connects TRBV6-6 to TRBJ2-7, with 7 nucleotides matching TRBD1. Germline CDR1 is MNHNY and CDR2 is SVGAGI (reference sequence). The length of the CDR3 is 14 residues. The J segment lost 1 base and the V segment lost 9 bases, leaving 9 bases of the junction unmatched. The CDR3 here is CASDSGQLSYEQYF. The CDR3 bases are TGTGCCAGTGACTCGGGACAGCTATCCTACGAGCAGTACTTC.

This clonotype was seen a few times. CDR3 amino acids: CASSFFDSYQPQHF. CDR3 sequence (DNA): TGTGCCAGCAGCTTCTTTGACAGCTATCAGCCCCAGCATTTT. The J gene is TRBJ1-5, the V gene TRBV7-2; possible D gene TRBD1, 5 bases. There are 14 residues in the CDR3. Trimming shortened V by 3 bases and J by 5 bases, and 11 bases separated the two germline ends. Germline V gene lookup returns CDR1 SGHTA and CDR2 FQGNSA. The full variable domain, in which reference TRBV7-2 and TRBJ1-5 provide the parts outside the CDR3, is GAGVSQSPSNKVTEKGKDVELRCDPISGHTALYWYRQSLGQGLEFLIYFQGNSAPDKSGLPSDRFSAERTGGSVSTLTIQRTQQEDSAVYLCASSFFDSYQPQHFGDGTRLSIL.

The V and J genes are TRBV7-9 and TRBJ1-6; no reliable D call. The V end lost 3 bases, the J end lost 7 bases, and 7 bases lay between the germline ends. Per the germline V gene, CDR1 is SEHNR and CDR2 is FQNEAQ (reference sequence). CDR3 length equals 13 residues. The CDR3 reads CASSFGSNSPLHF. In nucleotides, the CDR3 is TGTGCCAGCAGCTTCGGGTCGAATTCACCCCTCCACTTT.

This clonotype has more than one count but fewer than ten. This chain links TRBV7-9 with TRBJ2-1, with D uncertain. This CDR3 contains 16 residues. V gave up 5 bases and J gave up 6 bases, with 20 bases separating them. Germline lookup yields CDR1 SEHNR and CDR2 FQNEAQ (reference sequence). The CDR3 nucleotides read TGTGCCAGCAGCCGCCTTGGCCCCGGGCGAGGCAATGAGCAGTTCTTC. Translated: CASSRLGPGRGNEQFF.

The CDR3 loop reads CASRGKGSNEQYF. The CDR3 DNA reads TGTGCCAGCAGGGGGAAAGGGAGCAATGAGCAGTACTTC. The chain carries TRBV6-4 and TRBJ2-5, with TRBD2 as a possible D gene (5 bases). Between the trimmed V and J ends, which lost 6 bases and 11 bases, there was a span of 19 bases. Germline lookup yields CDR1 MRHNA and CDR2 SNTAGT. The CDR3 is 13 residues long.

The rearrangement uses TRBV12-3 or TRBV12-4 and TRBJ1-2, with D possibly being TRBD1 (6 bases). CDR3 length: 15 amino acids. Trimming removed 7 bases at V and 2 bases at J, with 17 bases between. The CDR3 sequence: CASTLAGQLNYGYTF. The CDR3 DNA reads TGTGCCAGCACCCTCGCGGGACAACTAAACTATGGCTACACCTTC.

This clonotype appeared a single time. This chain links TRBV20-1 with TRBJ2-4; a weak D match, TRBD1 (6 bases). Matching the DNA end better, TRBJ2-7 makes the J call doubtful. The germline CDR1 and CDR2 sequences are DFQATT and SNEGSKA (reference sequence). The CDR3 is 14 amino acids. DNA of the CDR3: TGCAGTGCTAGAGACAGACAGGAAGACTACGAGCAGTACTTC. Translating it yields CSARDRQEDYEQYF.

The V gene is TRBV12-3 or TRBV12-4, the J gene TRBJ2-3; D not certain. V lost 3 bases to trimming and J lost 0 bases, with 10 bases between them. The CDR3 is 15 amino acids. CDR3 sequence: CASSFGPLSTDTQYF. CDR3 DNA sequence: TGTGCCAGCAGTTTCGGGCCACTCAGCACAGATACGCAGTATTTT.

The rearrangement uses TRBV12-3 or TRBV12-4 and TRBJ1-1, with D perhaps matching TRBD1 (5 bases). The CDR3 length is 13 residues. Between the trimmed V and J ends, which lost 5 bases and 11 bases, there was a span of 18 bases. This CDR3 is CASSPLGAIRAFF. For the CDR3, the DNA is TGTGCCAGCAGTCCACTAGGGGCAATAAGGGCTTTCTTT.